A selection of T cell receptor beta chains follows, all from one sample in a study of identical twins. TCRdb called the 5' RACE reads again in MiXCR, with one record for every CDR3 protein. The sample holds 500,000 to 600,000 distinct CDR3 sequences, roughly 21% seen once. The sample also formed part of further work on T cells expressing NK-cell markers.

Source material: CD4+ T cells sorted from blood. These receptor sequences come from a woman aged 18-30 years in good health. CDR3s include the opening cysteine and the closing phenylalanine or tryptophan. Fields, in order: CDR3 length, J gene, D gene, V gene, clone size, CDR3 protein, CDR3 DNA. The D gene is left open where the match is weak. Expanded clones are given a class, and other clones once, few, many or no size at all.

>12|TRBJ2-1|-|TRBV7-9|few
CASSGTYNEQFF
TGTGCCAGCAGCGGAACCTACAATGAGCAGTTCTTC
>18|TRBJ2-3|TRBD2|TRBV2|-
CASNRLRTSGGWADTQYF
TGTGCCAGCAATCGTCTGAGGACTAGCGGGGGTTGGGCAGATACGCAGTATTTT
>13|TRBJ1-1|TRBD1|TRBV7-3|many
CASRQQGYTEAFF
TGTGCCAGCAGACAACAGGGGTACACTGAAGCTTTCTTT
>14|TRBJ2-1|TRBD2|TRBV20-1|many
CSARLAGVRNEQFF
TGCAGTGCTAGACTAGCGGGGGTACGCAATGAGCAGTTCTTC
>14|TRBJ2-7|TRBD2|TRBV20-1|-
CSARGLAASYEQYF
TGCAGTGCTAGAGGGCTAGCGGCTTCCTACGAGCAGTACTTC
>14|TRBJ2-3|-|TRBV5-1|-
CASSFRPLGDTQYF
TGCGCCAGCAGCTTTAGGCCACTCGGGGATACGCAGTATTTT
>15|TRBJ2-3|-|TRBV5-1|few
CASSLPYSPGDTQYF
TGCGCCAGCAGCTTGCCCTACTCACCTGGGGATACGCAGTATTTT
>13|TRBJ2-4|-|TRBV12-3/TRBV12-4|many
CASSPPRGNIQYF
TGTGCCAGCAGTCCGCCACGTGGGAACATTCAGTACTTC
>14|TRBJ2-5|-|TRBV7-6|few
CASSLSGQTETQYF
TGTGCCAGCAGCTTATCTGGCCAGACCGAGACCCAGTACTTC
>15|TRBJ2-3|-|TRBV27|-
CASSSYGRSTDTQYF
TGTGCCAGCAGTTCTTACGGACGTAGCACAGATACGCAGTATTTT
>17|TRBJ2-1|TRBD2|TRBV20-1|-
CSAQSWTSGSLVNEQFF
TGCAGTGCCCAATCCTGGACTAGCGGGAGTTTAGTCAATGAGCAGTTCTTC
>14|TRBJ2-1|TRBD2|TRBV24-1|few
CATSASGGNNEQFF
TGTGCCACCAGTGCTAGCGGGGGAAACAATGAGCAGTTCTTC
>13|TRBJ1-1|-|TRBV29-1|-
CSVAQIGTTEAFF
TGCAGCGTTGCCCAAATAGGGACGACTGAAGCTTTCTTT
>16|TRBJ1-6|TRBD1|TRBV3-1|many
CASSQAGDRDNSPLHF
TGTGCCAGCAGCCAAGCGGGGGACAGGGACAATTCACCCCTCCACTTT
>12|TRBJ2-3|TRBD2|TRBV9|once
CASSVGLDAQYF
TGTGCCAGCAGCGTGGGACTAGACGCGCAGTATTTT
>11|TRBJ1-1|-|TRBV29-1|few
CSVKFRGEAFF
TGCAGCGTTAAATTCCGGGGAGAAGCTTTCTTT
>15|TRBJ2-2|-|TRBV12-3/TRBV12-4|-
CASSFRADHTGELFF
TGTGCCAGCAGTTTTCGGGCGGACCACACCGGGGAGCTGTTTTTT
>12|TRBJ1-2|-|TRBV12-3/TRBV12-4|few
CASSFREDGYTF
TGTGCCAGCAGTTTTAGGGAGGATGGCTACACCTTC
>12|TRBJ2-7|-|TRBV6-5|few
CASSPQRHEQYF
TGTGCCAGCAGTCCCCAACGGCACGAGCAGTACTTC
>14|TRBJ1-2|-|TRBV5-1|-
CASSLDPGHSGYTF
TGCGCCAGCAGCTTGGATCCAGGGCATTCTGGCTACACCTTC
>14|TRBJ2-3|-|TRBV20-1|few
CSAREWQLSDTQYF
TGCAGTGCTAGAGAGTGGCAACTTAGTGATACGCAGTATTTT
>14|TRBJ2-7|-|TRBV9|-
CASSVQQTGGEQYF
TGTGCCAGCAGCGTTCAGCAGACCGGTGGGGAGCAGTACTTC
>14|TRBJ2-2|-|TRBV10-1|few
CASSGGGNTGELFF
TGCGCCAGCTCGGGGGGCGGAAACACCGGGGAGCTGTTTTTT
>14|TRBJ2-1|-|TRBV20-1|-
CSASQGPVSPEQFF
TGCAGTGCTTCACAGGGCCCAGTCAGTCCTGAGCAGTTCTTC
>16|TRBJ2-1|TRBD1|TRBV2|few
CASSEALGTANNEQFF
TGTGCCAGCAGTGAAGCCTTAGGGACAGCCAACAATGAGCAGTTCTTC
>14|TRBJ2-7|-|TRBV12-3/TRBV12-4|few
CASRTSGVTYEQYF
TGTGCCAGCAGGACCTCAGGGGTAACCTACGAGCAGTACTTC
>14|TRBJ1-3|TRBD1|TRBV20-1|few
CSARQGASGNTIYF
TGCAGTGCCCGACAGGGGGCCTCTGGAAACACCATATATTTT
>13|TRBJ2-7|-|TRBV20-1|-
CSARGGSAYEQYF
TGCAGTGCTAGAGGTGGTAGCGCCTACGAGCAGTACTTC
>14|TRBJ1-4|-|TRBV12-3/TRBV12-4|-
CASSLEGRNEKLFF
TGTGCCAGCAGTTTAGAGGGTAGGAATGAAAAACTGTTTTTT
>13|TRBJ2-3|TRBD2|TRBV10-3|few
CAISSGAVDTQYF
TGTGCCATCAGCAGCGGGGCAGTAGATACGCAGTATTTT
>11|TRBJ2-1|-|TRBV20-1|-
CSARSGDEQFF
TGCAGTGCTAGATCCGGCGATGAGCAGTTCTTC
>15|TRBJ2-5|TRBD1|TRBV11-2|-
CASSFGQGAQETQYF
TGTGCCAGCAGCTTTGGTCAGGGGGCCCAAGAGACCCAGTACTTC
>15|TRBJ2-2|TRBD1|TRBV6-1|few
CASSPDRRGTGELFF
TGTGCCAGCAGTCCGGACAGGCGAGGGACCGGGGAGCTGTTTTTT
>18|TRBJ2-1|-|TRBV5-5|few
CASSLSLGGTHTYNEQFF
TGTGCCAGCAGCTTGAGTCTGGGCGGGACCCATACCTACAATGAGCAGTTCTTC
>12|TRBJ2-1|-|TRBV5-1|-
CASSPFANEQFF
TGCGCCAGCAGCCCTTTCGCCAATGAGCAGTTCTTC
>15|TRBJ2-2|-|TRBV7-6|-
CASRPRGPNTGELFF
TGTGCCAGCAGACCCAGGGGCCCAAACACCGGGGAGCTGTTTTTT
>15|TRBJ2-3|TRBD2|TRBV5-1|-
CASSLGGGAADTQYF
TGCGCCAGCAGCTTAGGCGGGGGGGCCGCAGATACGCAGTATTTT
>14|TRBJ2-7|-|TRBV4-3|-
CASSFRQGGYEQYF
TGCGCCAGCAGCTTTCGACAGGGAGGCTACGAGCAGTACTTC
>14|TRBJ2-3|-|TRBV13|-
CASKWGLSRDTQYF
TGTGCCAGCAAGTGGGGACTCTCGAGAGATACGCAGTATTTT
>15|TRBJ2-3|-|TRBV20-1|-
CSASPVAPSTDTQYF
TGCAGTGCCTCCCCGGTAGCGCCTAGCACAGATACGCAGTATTTT
>16|TRBJ1-1|-|TRBV5-1|-
CASSRTLQRLNTEAFF
TGCGCCAGCAGCCGGACCCTACAGAGATTAAACACTGAAGCTTTCTTT
>14|TRBJ1-2|-|TRBV6-1|-
CASSSRTGLEGYTF
TGTGCCAGCAGCTCCAGGACGGGGTTGGAGGGCTACACCTTC
>16|TRBJ2-1|TRBD2|TRBV3-1|-
CASNPHGGGGDNEQFF
TGTGCCAGCAATCCCCACGGTGGCGGGGGGGACAATGAGCAGTTCTTC
>15|TRBJ1-1|-|TRBV4-2|-
CASSQRDRPNTEAFF
TGTGCCAGCAGCCAACGAGACAGGCCGAACACTGAAGCTTTCTTT
>11|TRBJ1-2|-|TRBV20-1|-
CSAKAPLGYIF
TGCAGTGCTAAAGCCCCTCTCGGCTACATCTTC
>13|TRBJ1-5|-|TRBV6-1|few
CASRGTLNQPQHF
TGTGCCAGCAGGGGCACCCTCAATCAGCCCCAGCATTTT
>15|TRBJ1-5|-|TRBV29-1|few
CSAVSTVGLLVAQHF
TGCAGCGCCGTTTCGACAGTGGGCCTGTTGGTGGCCCAGCATTTT
>15|TRBJ2-7|-|TRBV20-1|-
CSATTPAGVSDEQYF
TGCAGTGCTACCACTCCGGCAGGGGTGTCCGACGAGCAGTACTTC
>13|TRBJ1-1|-|TRBV9|-
CASSVGQGTEAFF
TGTGCCAGCAGCGTCGGGCAGGGCACTGAAGCTTTCTTT
>16|TRBJ2-7|TRBD1|TRBV6-1|-
CASSEVWDRGFYEQYF
TGTGCCAGCAGTGAAGTATGGGACAGGGGATTCTACGAGCAGTACTTC
>14|TRBJ1-1|-|TRBV7-2|few
CASSLQGVITEAFF
TGTGCCAGCAGCTTGCAGGGCGTTATCACTGAAGCTTTCTTT
>15|TRBJ2-2|-|TRBV12-3/TRBV12-4|few
CASSPVLGDAGELFF
TGTGCCAGCAGCCCCGTCTTGGGGGATGCCGGGGAGCTGTTTTTT
>15|TRBJ1-2|TRBD1|TRBV20-1|-
CSARDRQGINYGYTF
TGCAGTGCTAGAGACCGACAGGGGATTAACTATGGCTACACCTTC
>14|TRBJ2-3|TRBD2|TRBV12-3/TRBV12-4|-
CASGAGRVTDTQYF
TGTGCCAGCGGCGCAGGGAGGGTGACAGATACGCAGTATTTT
>15|TRBJ1-1|TRBD1|TRBV18|many
CASSPRQGVNTEAFF
TGTGCCAGCTCACCAAGACAGGGGGTGAACACTGAAGCTTTCTTT